This T cell receptor (beta chain) is drawn from a study of T-cell memory formation after mild COVID-19. Each CDR3 protein is one row after TCRdb ran MiXCR on the 5' RACE reads. Among about 170,000 distinct CDR3 sequences listed, 10% to 15% were seen once. The junction had 5 bases not matched to a gene; V was cut back by 6 bases and J by 4 bases. The CDR3 loop spans 14 amino acids. Germline V gene lookup returns CDR1 SNHLY and CDR2 FYNNEI. This clonotype was counted a single time. Sequenced: PBMCs or a T cell subset sorted from them (not recorded which). This clonotype was sampled from a man aged 18 to 30 who had mild COVID-19 (a few samples of this study predate the infection). Cell type and time point are not known. This chain joins TRBV2 and TRBJ1-1; 10 bases line up with TRBD1. CDR3: CASRTGGNPTEAFF. The CDR3 DNA sequence: TGTGCCAGCAGGACAGGGGGCAATCCCACTGAAGCTTTCTTT.